Shown below are 9 T cell receptor beta chains from a single sample sequenced in a study of technical replicates of blood from a few donors (dated by TCRdb to 2017 to 2019). The library came from the immunoSEQ multiplex PCR assay. Imported from immuneACCESS, the table was reduced by TCRdb to in-frame sequences with V and J called. These copies leave out some clones; in studies compared against another copy, an unresolved V gene accounts for under half, and the cause of the remainder is not known. Across this sample there are 70,000 to 95,000 clones, with around 97% seen only once. The ten largest account for around 0.18% of the sample. The sample consisted of T cells isolated from PBMCs. These receptors all come from a human donor in good health.

J is TRBJ2-7 and V is TRBV5-6, with TRBD1 identical over 7 bases. With 1 base clipped from V and 3 bases from J, the junction kept 13 bases outside the gene matches. There are 17 residues in the CDR3. The germline V gene has CDR1 SGHDT and CDR2 YYEEEE. The CDR3 loop is CASSLSVRDRRSYEQYF. The CDR3 DNA reads as TGTGCCAGCAGCTTGTCGGTCCGGGACAGAAGAAGCTACGAGCAGTACTTC.

CDR3 loop: CASSGEAGQNTGELFF. Written as DNA, the CDR3 is TGTGCCAGCAGCGGAGAAGCGGGACAGAACACCGGGGAGCTGTTTTTT. This rearrangement joins TRBV9 to TRBJ2-2, with D possibly matching TRBD2 (7 bases). The CDR3 extends over 16 amino acids. Germline CDR1 SGDLS, CDR2 YYNGEE. The germline V and J ends were trimmed by 3 bases and 1 base, with 13 bases remaining between them.

The chain joins TRBV5-1 to TRBJ1-1; 9 positions match TRBD1. Trimming at V came to 0 bases and at J to 1 base, leaving 1 base not matched to a gene. Germline CDR1 reads SGHRS; CDR2 reads YFSETQ. This CDR3 contains 15 residues. CDR3 sequence: CASSLAGQGNTEAFF. Here the CDR3 DNA reads TGCGCCAGCAGCTTGGCGGGACAGGGGAACACTGAAGCTTTCTTT. Full variable domain (remainder filled in from reference TRBV5-1 and TRBJ1-1): KAGVTQTPRYLIKTRGQQVTLSCSPISGHRSVSWYQQTPGQGLQFLFEYFSETQRNKGNFPGRFSGRQFSNSRSEMNVSTLELGDSALYLCASSLAGQGNTEAFFGQGTRLTVV.

This sequence joins TRBV5-1 and TRBJ2-4, with D possibly matching TRBD1 (6 bases). The CDR3 runs 15 residues. CDR1 SGHRS and CDR2 YFSETQ come from the germline V gene. V lost 1 base, J lost 5 bases, and 13 bases lay in between. The CDR3 sequence: CASSLSPGAQNIQYF. CDR3 nucleotides: TGCGCCAGCAGCTTGAGCCCAGGGGCTCAAAACATTCAGTACTTC.

This clone has a single count. V is TRBV4-1 and J is TRBJ2-1; 10 nucleotides align to TRBD2. The CDR3 sequence is 17 residues long. Germline V gene data show CDR1 as MGHRA and CDR2 as YSYEKL. The V and J ends lost 1 base and 5 bases, in that order; junction bases with no gene match: 8. Here the CDR3 DNA reads TGCGCCAGCAGCCAAGTAAATCGTCTAGCGGGAGACAATGAGCAGTTCTTC. Protein sequence: CASSQVNRLAGDNEQFF.

The V call is TRBV6-1, the J call TRBJ1-1; 7 nucleotides match TRBD1. Germline V lookup: CDR1 MNHNS, CDR2 SASEGT. The CDR3 totals 14 residues. J lost 5 bases, V lost 6 bases, and 9 bases had no gene match. CDR3 region: CASSPTGTGTEAFF. CDR3 DNA sequence: TGTGCCAGCAGCCCGACAGGGACGGGAACTGAAGCTTTCTTT.

The CDR3 region is CASSLLASRPQYF. The CDR3 DNA follows: TGTGCCAGCAGCTTACTGGCCTCGAGGCCCCAGTACTTC. The rearrangement uses TRBV7-9 and TRBJ2-5; D uncertain. The CDR3 is made up of 13 amino acids. Germline-derived CDR1 and CDR2 are SEHNR and FQNEAQ (reference sequence). The V and J ends lost 2 bases and 9 bases respectively, with 13 bases between them. The variable domain in full, with the rest retrieved from reference TRBV7-9 and TRBJ2-5, is DTGVSQNPRHKITKRGQNVTFRCDPISEHNRLYWYRQTLGQGPEFLTYFQNEAQLEKSRLLSDRFSAERPKGSFSTLEIQRTEQGDSAMYLCASSLLASRPQYFGPGTRLLVL.

V gene TRBV6-5 combines with J gene TRBJ1-1, with TRBD1 matching 8 bases. This CDR3 contains 14 residues. Per the germline V gene, CDR1 is MNHEY and CDR2 is SVGAGI. With V trimmed by 6 bases and J by 1 base, 4 bases remained unmatched. The CDR3 DNA reads as TGTGCCAGCAGCTTAGGACAGGGGAACACTGAAGCTTTCTTT. Translating gives CASSLGQGNTEAFF.

J is TRBJ2-3 and V is TRBV19, with TRBD1 matching 10 bases. The CDR3 runs 17 residues. Per the germline V gene, CDR1 is LNHDA and CDR2 is SQIVND (reference sequence). The J segment lost 6 bases and the V segment lost 4 bases, leaving 13 bases of the junction unmatched. The CDR3 loop reads CASSRAPGQGLWDTQYF. The CDR3 bases are TGTGCCAGTAGTAGAGCCCCGGGACAGGGGCTATGGGATACGCAGTATTTT.